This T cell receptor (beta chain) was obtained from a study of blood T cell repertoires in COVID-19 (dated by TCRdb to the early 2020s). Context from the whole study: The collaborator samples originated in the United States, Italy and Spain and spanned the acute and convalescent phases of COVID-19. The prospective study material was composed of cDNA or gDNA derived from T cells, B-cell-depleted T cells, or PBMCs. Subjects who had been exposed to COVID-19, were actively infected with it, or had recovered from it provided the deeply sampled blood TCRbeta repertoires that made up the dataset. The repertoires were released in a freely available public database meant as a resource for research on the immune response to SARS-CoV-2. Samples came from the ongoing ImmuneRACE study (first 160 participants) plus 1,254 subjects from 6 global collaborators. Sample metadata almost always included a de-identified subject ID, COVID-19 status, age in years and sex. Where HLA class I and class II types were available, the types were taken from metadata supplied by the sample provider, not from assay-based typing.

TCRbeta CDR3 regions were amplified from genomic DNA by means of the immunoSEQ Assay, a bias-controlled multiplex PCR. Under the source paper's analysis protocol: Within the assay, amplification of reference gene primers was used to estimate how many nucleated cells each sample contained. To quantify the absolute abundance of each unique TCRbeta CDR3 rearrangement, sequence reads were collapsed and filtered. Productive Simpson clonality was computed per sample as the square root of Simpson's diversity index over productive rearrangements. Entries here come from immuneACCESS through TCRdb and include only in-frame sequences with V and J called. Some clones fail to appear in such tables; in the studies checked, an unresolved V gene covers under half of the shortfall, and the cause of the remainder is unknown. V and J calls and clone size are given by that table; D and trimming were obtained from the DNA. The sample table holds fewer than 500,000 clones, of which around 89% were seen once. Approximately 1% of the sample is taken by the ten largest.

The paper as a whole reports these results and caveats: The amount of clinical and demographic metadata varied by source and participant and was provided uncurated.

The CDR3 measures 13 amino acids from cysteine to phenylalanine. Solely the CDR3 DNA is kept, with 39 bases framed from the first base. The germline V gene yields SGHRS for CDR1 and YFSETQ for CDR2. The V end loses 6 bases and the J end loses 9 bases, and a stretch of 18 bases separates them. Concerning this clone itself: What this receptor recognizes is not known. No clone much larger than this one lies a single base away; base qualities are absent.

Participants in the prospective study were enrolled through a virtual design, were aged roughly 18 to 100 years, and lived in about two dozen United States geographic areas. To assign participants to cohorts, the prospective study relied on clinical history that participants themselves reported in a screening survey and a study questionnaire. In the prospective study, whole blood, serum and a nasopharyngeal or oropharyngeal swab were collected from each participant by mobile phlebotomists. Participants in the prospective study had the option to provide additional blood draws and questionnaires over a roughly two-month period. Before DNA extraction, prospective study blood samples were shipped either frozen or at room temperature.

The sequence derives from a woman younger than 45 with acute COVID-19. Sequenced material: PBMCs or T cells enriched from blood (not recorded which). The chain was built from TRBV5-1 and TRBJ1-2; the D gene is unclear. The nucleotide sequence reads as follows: TGCGCCAGCATGGGGTCGACGGGCGGGAGCTACACCTTC. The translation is CASMGSTGGSYTF.